These T cell receptor beta chains were read from a single sample in a study of cytomegalovirus exposure and HLA in healthy donors. The repertoire was sequenced with immunoSEQ multiplex PCR; TCRdb's copy has only in-frame clones and lacks some. The table lists roughly 100,000 clones, 70% to 85% of them singletons. The sample taken for sequencing was PBMCs. These receptors originate from a woman aged 18-30 years in good health and CMV-seropositive. CDR3s include the opening cysteine and the closing phenylalanine or tryptophan. The order of the fields is CDR3 DNA, CDR3 protein, clone size, D gene, J gene, V gene. The D gene is left open where the match is weak. The size field is filled for only some rows; it gives once, few, many or a size class.

DNA: TGTGCCAGCAGTGAGGCGACTAGCCCAACTAATGAGCAGTTCTTC
CDR3: CASSEATSPTNEQFF
size: once
D: TRBD2
J: TRBJ2-1
V: TRBV27

DNA: TGTGCCAGCAGTGACACCTACTCAACCGGGGAGCTGTTTTTT
CDR3: CASSDTYSTGELFF
size: -
D: -
J: TRBJ2-2
V: TRBV6-4

DNA: TGTGCCTGGAGTCCACAGGGAGTTCAGCCCCAGCATTTT
CDR3: CAWSPQGVQPQHF
size: -
D: -
J: TRBJ1-5
V: TRBV30

DNA: TGCGCCAGCAGCCTATCAGGGGACGGCAATCAGCCCCAGCATTTT
CDR3: CASSLSGDGNQPQHF
size: once
D: -
J: TRBJ1-5
V: TRBV5-1

DNA: TGCAGCGTTGCCGGTGGGACACCAGATCGGAACACTGAAGCTTTCTTT
CDR3: CSVAGGTPDRNTEAFF
size: once
D: -
J: TRBJ1-1
V: TRBV29-1

DNA: TGTGCCAGCAGCGTAGAAAATGGAGGGAACACTGAAGCTTTCTTT
CDR3: CASSVENGGNTEAFF
size: -
D: -
J: TRBJ1-1
V: TRBV9

DNA: TGTGCCACCAAGACAGGGGGGACGATCGAGCAGTACTTC
CDR3: CATKTGGTIEQYF
size: once
D: TRBD1
J: TRBJ2-7
V: TRBV27

DNA: TGTGCCAGCAGCTTTAAGGAGGGAAGTGGAAATCAGCCCCAGCATTTT
CDR3: CASSFKEGSGNQPQHF
size: -
D: -
J: TRBJ1-5
V: TRBV7-2

DNA: TGCGCCAGCAGCTTAGCCGGAGGGGAGCAGTACTTC
CDR3: CASSLAGGEQYF
size: -
D: -
J: TRBJ2-5
V: TRBV5-1

DNA: TGCGCCAGCAGCCTACACCCACAGGGCGACTACAATGAGCAGTTCTTC
CDR3: CASSLHPQGDYNEQFF
size: -
D: -
J: TRBJ2-1
V: TRBV4-1

DNA: TGTGCTAGCAGCAACCAACTAACTACTTACAATGAGCAGTTCTTC
CDR3: CASSNQLTTYNEQFF
size: -
D: -
J: TRBJ2-1
V: TRBV7-7

DNA: TGTGCCAGCAGTGTTTCGACAGGGGCGAACCAAGAGACCCAGTACTTC
CDR3: CASSVSTGANQETQYF
size: -
D: TRBD1
J: TRBJ2-5
V: TRBV25-1

DNA: TGTGCCAGCAGCTTAAGTTATAGGCGGAGTGATCAGCCCCAGCATTTT
CDR3: CASSLSYRRSDQPQHF
size: -
D: -
J: TRBJ1-5
V: TRBV7-2

DNA: TGTGCCATCAGTCAGGGCAGTCGCACTGAAGCTTTCTTT
CDR3: CAISQGSRTEAFF
size: -
D: -
J: TRBJ1-1
V: TRBV10-3

DNA: TGTGCCGTCGTACAGGGTGGGACTGAAGCTTTCTTT
CDR3: CAVVQGGTEAFF
size: -
D: -
J: TRBJ1-1
V: TRBV19

DNA: TGTGCCAGCAGCGGGCGGGACTTGCACACCGGGGAGCTGTTTTTT
CDR3: CASSGRDLHTGELFF
size: -
D: -
J: TRBJ2-2
V: TRBV9

DNA: TGTGCCAGCAGCCCTTACGGGTACGAGCAGTACTTC
CDR3: CASSPYGYEQYF
size: -
D: -
J: TRBJ2-7
V: TRBV11-2

DNA: TGTGCCAGCAGTTACGGAGCGAATGAGCAGTTCTTC
CDR3: CASSYGANEQFF
size: -
D: -
J: TRBJ2-1
V: TRBV6-6

DNA: TGTGCCAGCAGCCTTGTCTCAGATACGCAGTATTTT
CDR3: CASSLVSDTQYF
size: -
D: -
J: TRBJ2-3
V: TRBV5-6

DNA: TGTGCCAGCAGCCCCGGGACAGACTATGGCTACACCTTC
CDR3: CASSPGTDYGYTF
size: -
D: TRBD1
J: TRBJ1-2
V: TRBV7-3

DNA: TGTGCCAGCAGTAGCCCCAGATCTGGGAGTGAAAAACTGTTTTTT
CDR3: CASSSPRSGSEKLFF
size: -
D: -
J: TRBJ1-4
V: TRBV6-5

DNA: TGTGCCAGCAGTCTTTACAATGAGCAGTTCTTC
CDR3: CASSLYNEQFF
size: -
D: -
J: TRBJ2-1
V: TRBV6-5

DNA: TGTGCCAGCAACAAACAGGGCGACGAGCAGTACTTC
CDR3: CASNKQGDEQYF
size: -
D: -
J: TRBJ2-7
V: TRBV6-6

DNA: TGTGCCAGCAGCGTTTCGGAGGGTTACATTCAGTACTTC
CDR3: CASSVSEGYIQYF
size: few
D: -
J: TRBJ2-4
V: TRBV9

DNA: TGTGCCACCAGCAGAGTGGGGAGGAACACTGAAGCTTTCTTT
CDR3: CATSRVGRNTEAFF
size: few
D: -
J: TRBJ1-1
V: TRBV15

DNA: TGCGCCAGCAGCTTGATGCCGAGAGGGGGGAACACTGAAGCTTTCTTT
CDR3: CASSLMPRGGNTEAFF
size: -
D: -
J: TRBJ1-1
V: TRBV5-1

DNA: TGCGCCAGCAGTGCGAGTGGGGCGACAGGGGTGGGAGGCTACACCTTC
CDR3: CASSASGATGVGGYTF
size: few
D: TRBD1
J: TRBJ1-2
V: TRBV10-2

DNA: TGCGCCAGCAGCTTCGGGAGCATCTTGAACACTGAAGCTTTCTTT
CDR3: CASSFGSILNTEAFF
size: few
D: -
J: TRBJ1-1
V: TRBV5-1

DNA: TGCGCCAGCAGCTTGGGAGGGACTAGCCCGACTCCACAAGAGACCCAGTACTTC
CDR3: CASSLGGTSPTPQETQYF
size: -
D: TRBD2
J: TRBJ2-5
V: TRBV5-1

DNA: TGTGCCAGCAGCTTAGGCCCTACAGGGGGGGGCTACACCTTC
CDR3: CASSLGPTGGGYTF
size: -
D: TRBD1
J: TRBJ1-2
V: TRBV7-2

DNA: TGTGCCAGTAGTATAATGAGCGGGAGCTCCTACAATGAGCAGTTCTTC
CDR3: CASSIMSGSSYNEQFF
size: -
D: TRBD2
J: TRBJ2-1
V: TRBV19

DNA: TGTGCCAGCAGTCGACTAGCGGGAGGCACCGGGGAGCTGTTTTTT
CDR3: CASSRLAGGTGELFF
size: -
D: TRBD2
J: TRBJ2-2
V: TRBV2

DNA: TGTGCCAGCTCCCTAGCTTATACCTACAATGAGCAGTTCTTC
CDR3: CASSLAYTYNEQFF
size: -
D: -
J: TRBJ2-1
V: TRBV18

DNA: TGCGCCAGCAGCTTGGCTCCGAACACCGGGGAGCTGTTTTTT
CDR3: CASSLAPNTGELFF
size: -
D: -
J: TRBJ2-2
V: TRBV5-1

DNA: TGCGCCAGCAGCCCTCCCTCAGGCGTTCCAGATACGCAGTATTTT
CDR3: CASSPPSGVPDTQYF
size: -
D: -
J: TRBJ2-3
V: TRBV5-1

DNA: TGTGCCAGCAGGGACTCCCCAAACACAGATACGCAGTATTTT
CDR3: CASRDSPNTDTQYF
size: -
D: -
J: TRBJ2-3
V: TRBV7-9

DNA: TGTGCCAGCACCGTAGACCGGGACAGGGTGACTGAAGCTTTCTTT
CDR3: CASTVDRDRVTEAFF
size: -
D: TRBD1
J: TRBJ1-1
V: TRBV6-1

DNA: TGTGCCAGCTCACCACCGGGAGACACTAACTATGGCTACACCTTC
CDR3: CASSPPGDTNYGYTF
size: -
D: -
J: TRBJ1-2
V: TRBV18

DNA: TGTGCCAGTAGTATACAGGGAGGGACTGAAGCTTTCTTT
CDR3: CASSIQGGTEAFF
size: few
D: -
J: TRBJ1-1
V: TRBV19

DNA: TGTGCCAGCAGCGTAGGAGGTATCACTGAAGCTTTCTTT
CDR3: CASSVGGITEAFF
size: -
D: -
J: TRBJ1-1
V: TRBV9